This T cell receptor beta chain was identified in a study of shared clonotypes between healthy human individuals. Findings and caveats of the study: Relative to memory subsets, naive subsets generally showed larger estimated richness.

The germline V gene has CDR1 LGHNA and CDR2 YNFKEQ. Between the trimmed V and J ends, which lost 0 bases and 1 base, there was a span of 7 bases. The CDR3 loop spans 15 amino acids. Sequencing used immunoSEQ multiplex PCR; TCRdb keeps in-frame clones, though not all of them. The sample holds 2 million to 2.5 million clones; roughly 93% are singletons and the top ten take 0.36%. A note on this clone: The antigen is unknown.

The sample comprised naive CD4+ T cells from PBMCs. Subset: CD45RA+ positively selected. This chain links TRBV4-2 with TRBJ2-1, with D unclear. The TCR originated in a man aged 18 to 30 in good health. Some clones in this sample may be carry-over from other donors' samples. The CDR3 region is CASSQEDSSYNEQFF. In DNA, the CDR3 is TGTGCCAGCAGCCAAGAAGACTCATCCTACAATGAGCAGTTCTTC.